Shown below are 12 T cell receptor beta chains from a single sample sequenced in a study of shared clonotypes between healthy human individuals. The table came from immunoSEQ multiplex PCR; TCRdb's copy has only in-frame clones and leaves some out. The table shows about 640,000 clones, with 72% occurring only once. Sequenced sample: memory CD4+ T cells sorted from blood. Indicated subset: CD45RA-negative fraction. Receptors originate from a woman in her twenties or thirties in good health.

This chain links TRBV5-1 with TRBJ2-1; 8 nucleotides line up with TRBD2. CDR1 SGHRS and CDR2 YFSETQ come from the germline V gene. The V segment lost 4 bases and the J segment 2 bases; nucleotides outside the gene matches: 5. The CDR3 loop spans 15 amino acids. CDR3 coding DNA: TGCGCCAGCAGCCCGGAAGCGGGAGCCTACAATGAGCAGTTCTTC. Translating it yields CASSPEAGAYNEQFF.

The chain links TRBV28 to TRBJ2-1; D gene unclear. The germline CDR1 and CDR2 sequences are MDHEN and SYDVKM. With 7 bases removed from V and 6 bases from J, the gap between germline ends came to 13 bases. The CDR3 is 13 amino acids. Written as DNA, the CDR3 is TGTGCCAGCACCTATCAGGTCTCCAATGAGCAGTTCTTC. It codes for CASTYQVSNEQFF.

The chain couples TRBV11-2 to TRBJ2-7; 12 bases agree with TRBD2. The germline V gene has CDR1 SGHAT and CDR2 FQNNGV. The ends lost 0 bases at V and 6 bases at J; junction bases unmatched: 3. The CDR3 contains 15 residues. The DNA for the CDR3 is TGTGCCAGCAGCTTAGAAGGACTAGCGGGACTCGAGCAGTACTTC. It translates to CASSLEGLAGLEQYF.

The gene calls are TRBV4-2 and TRBJ2-7, with D unresolved. Germline values: CDR1 LGHNA, CDR2 YNFKEQ. Trimming cost V 5 bases and J 3 bases, with 8 bases left between them. The CDR3 runs 12 residues. The CDR3 region has the DNA TGTGCCAGCAGCTTGGCCAGCTACGAGCAGTACTTC. This sequence encodes CASSLASYEQYF.

This chain joins TRBV7-9 and TRBJ2-1; 9 bases are a match to TRBD2. The germline CDR1 and CDR2 sequences are SEHNR and FQNEAQ (reference sequence). V lost 1 base, J lost 8 bases, and 9 bases stayed unmatched. This CDR3 region has 16 residues. The CDR3 bases are TGTGCCAGCAGCTTAGGCAGCTGGCGGGAGGGCTATGAGCAGTTCTTC. Encoded protein: CASSLGSWREGYEQFF.

Comment on this clone: The same CDR3 is also encoded by other DNA sequences in this sample. The V and J genes are TRBV11-2 and TRBJ2-1; no firm D call. The CDR3 spans 11 residues. CDR1 is SGHAT and CDR2 is FQNNGV in the germline V gene. V was shortened by 3 bases and J by 3 bases, with 0 bases between the two germline ends. The CDR3 here is CASSFYNEQFF. CDR3 bases: TGTGCCAGCAGCTTCTACAATGAGCAGTTCTTC.

The rearrangement uses TRBV11-2 and TRBJ2-1; 7 positions match TRBD2. Germline lookup yields CDR1 SGHAT and CDR2 FQNNGV. The CDR3 loop spans 16 amino acids. V lost 6 bases and J lost 0; bases outside the gene matches: 8. The CDR3 DNA is TGTGCCAGCAGTCCAAAAATAGCGGGCTCCTACAATGAGCAGTTCTTC. Translated, it gives CASSPKIAGSYNEQFF.

V is TRBV6-1 and J is TRBJ1-2, with D perhaps TRBD1 (5 bases). V was pared by 7 bases and J by 8 bases, with 23 bases between. The CDR3 is 15 amino acids. Germline CDR1 reads MNHNS; CDR2 reads SASEGT. CDR3 nucleotide sequence: TGTGCCAGCAAGTCGCAAGGGACGAAGCTATGGGGCTACACCTTC. It yields the protein CASKSQGTKLWGYTF.

The chain is built from TRBV30 and TRBJ2-2; D uncertain. Trimming shortened V by 4 bases and J by 1 base, and 10 bases separated the two germline ends. Germline V gives CDR1 GTSNPN, CDR2 SVGIG (reference sequence). The CDR3 length is 14 residues. CDR3 protein: CAWTRQENTGELFF. The CDR3 DNA follows: TGTGCCTGGACGCGGCAGGAGAACACCGGGGAGCTGTTTTTT.

The chain employs TRBV25-1 and TRBJ2-7; TRBD2 matches 14 bases. Per germline, CDR1 MGHDK and CDR2 SYGVNS. V gave up 3 bases and J gave up 5 bases; unmatched junction bases: 6. The CDR3 sequence is 16 residues long. The CDR3 loop is CASSDLGTSGRNEQYF. In DNA, the CDR3 is TGTGCCAGCAGTGACCTTGGGACTAGCGGGAGAAACGAGCAGTACTTC.

The CDR3, as DNA: TGTGCCAGCGCGTACCGACAGGGGACATCCTACGAGCAGTACTTC. Translating gives CASAYRQGTSYEQYF. The chain recombines TRBV28 with TRBJ2-7; 8 bases agree with TRBD1. J was trimmed by 1 base and V by 8 bases; bases with no gene match: 10. CDR3 length equals 15 residues. CDR1 and CDR2 from the germline V gene are MDHEN and SYDVKM.

For the CDR3, the DNA is TGTGCCAGCAGCGCACGCTCTAAGAGCGGGTCCTACGAGCAGTACTTC. It translates to CASSARSKSGSYEQYF. The rearrangement joins TRBV7-2 to TRBJ2-7; weak D call: TRBD2 (6 bases). CDR1 is SGHTA, CDR2 FQGNSA, per germline. V dropped 5 bases and J dropped 1 base, with 18 bases sitting between them. The CDR3 loop spans 16 amino acids.